This T cell receptor (beta chain) was obtained from a study of monozygotic twins with inflammatory bowel disease. Study findings and constraints: The study found lower TCRbeta diversity (inverse Simpson) in IBD patients than in healthy co-twins.

Remarks on this clonotype: Its matching antigen is unknown.

This CDR3 is built from 15 residues. Total RNA amounting to approximately 3,500 ng went into each TCR library. Template switching was used to attach UMIs, which incorporated a 6-nucleotide sample barcode. The cDNA of both the TCRalpha and TCRbeta chains was subjected to two nested PCRs of around 15 and 9 cycles. TCRdb reanalyzed the 5' RACE reads, giving one entry per CDR3 protein sequence and no DNA. This listing includes about 200,000 distinct CDR3 sequences. The chain links TRBV12-3 or TRBV12-4 to TRBJ1-1; the D gene TCRdb calls, TRBD1, cannot be checked with no DNA. The sample comprised blood. This sequence was found in a human donor with ulcerative colitis or Crohn's disease, or a healthy co-twin of an affected twin (not recorded which). This chain's CDR3 is CASSPTNRQANEAFF.